Listed below are T cell receptor beta chains from one sample, sequenced in a study of a mutant IDH1 vaccine in newly diagnosed glioma. These receptors have no known antigen. The method was immunoSEQ multiplex PCR; TCRdb's version includes in-frame clones alone and lacks a portion of them. The sample lists around 58,000 clones; around 80% were seen once. This specimen consisted of PBMCs, obtained from a glioma patient whose treatment included an IDH1 peptide vaccine. Receptors originate from a man aged 25 to 40 with glioma. The CDR3 runs from the conserved cysteine through the conserved F or W.

>TRBV30|TRBJ1-1
CAWYRTEAFF
>TRBV29-1|TRBJ2-1
CSVEQLAGGPSYNEQFF
>TRBV2|TRBJ2-7
CASRAGGEQYF
>TRBV7-9|TRBJ2-3
CASSLDGWDTQYF
>TRBV6-1|TRBJ1-1
CASSEQTGLGTEAFF
>TRBV4-1|TRBJ1-2
CASSQGEGGFYGYTF
>TRBV19|TRBJ2-5
CASSRIGAGTEETQYF
>TRBV6-1|TRBJ1-2
CASSENQGMTNYGYTF
>TRBV6-4|TRBJ2-3
CASSDSGGASDTQYF
>TRBV6-1|TRBJ2-7
CASSERGALYEQYF
>TRBV18|TRBJ2-3
CASCNPTYTDTQYF
>TRBV2|TRBJ2-7
CASSRSGSMYEQYF
>TRBV4-1|TRBJ2-2
CASKWGQDVTGELFF
>TRBV28|TRBJ2-7
CASSTWQNEQYF
>TRBV27|TRBJ1-6
CASTLGTIDNSPLHF
>TRBV7-2|TRBJ2-7
CASSLAGGRASNEQYF
>TRBV19|TRBJ1-4
CAARGQGTNEKLFF
>TRBV18|TRBJ2-5
CASSPRLQETQYF
>TRBV18|TRBJ1-6
CASSPIPTGGNSPLHF
>TRBV5-1|TRBJ2-3
CASSSLQGGSTDTQYF
>TRBV11-2|TRBJ2-1
CASSSSDRGDNEQFF
>TRBV5-1|TRBJ1-5
CASRKGTDSQPQHF
>TRBV18|TRBJ1-2
CASSPTGAQGYTF
>TRBV25-1|TRBJ1-1
CASSGSDQGSWNTEAFF
>TRBV10-2|TRBJ1-5
CASSESQQPQHF
>TRBV5-6|TRBJ1-1
CASSLIQGKQNTEAFF
>TRBV5-1|TRBJ1-2
CASSLGWQGAYGYTF
>TRBV5-5|TRBJ2-7
CASSSGRSYEQYF
>TRBV5-4|TRBJ2-5
CASSKTSGIQETQYF
>TRBV7-6|TRBJ2-7
CASSQKLNQAYEQYF
>TRBV7-8|.
CASSLASSPGYEQYF
>TRBV5-6|TRBJ1-5
CASSLAGKPYSNQPQHF
>TRBV5-4|TRBJ2-1
CASSSLGQGYNEQFF
>TRBV5-1|TRBJ1-1
CASSSWDRNTEAFF
>TRBV6-1|TRBJ1-2
CASKVRGIYGYTF
>TRBV2|TRBJ1-5
CASSEEPSNSNQPQHF
>TRBV6-5|TRBJ1-1
CAIGTLGTEAFF
>TRBV4-1|TRBJ2-5
CASSKTGLAETQYF
>TRBV5-6|TRBJ1-2
CASSLYSGRGRGYTF
>TRBV4-2|TRBJ2-5
CASSQGLAGGQETQYF
>TRBV7-9|TRBJ2-1
CASSSEVNEQFF
>TRBV7-9|TRBJ1-1
CASSGFPGAGVAFF
>TRBV29-1|TRBJ2-3
CSVVKATDTQYF
>TRBV28|TRBJ1-3
CASSTRPRGLLGNTIYF
>TRBV29-1|TRBJ2-3
CSVDGGGPSTDTQYF
>TRBV6-6|TRBJ1-1
CASSYSSRNTEAFF
>TRBV19|TRBJ1-5
CASSSQGAYRNQPQHF
>TRBV5-8|TRBJ1-3
CASSGYQAFSGNTIYF
>TRBV5-1|TRBJ2-5
CASSLAGGQETQYF
>TRBV6-5|TRBJ1-1
CASRKQDRTEAFF
>TRBV28|TRBJ2-2
CASTGTGTFLAELFF
>TRBV11-2|TRBJ2-1
CASSFRTGSLFDEQFF
>TRBV6-5|TRBJ1-6
CASSYRTGPGSPLHF
>TRBV6-5|TRBJ2-7
CASSLRGAHEQYF
>TRBV7-9|TRBJ1-1
CASSLLQRMNTEAFF